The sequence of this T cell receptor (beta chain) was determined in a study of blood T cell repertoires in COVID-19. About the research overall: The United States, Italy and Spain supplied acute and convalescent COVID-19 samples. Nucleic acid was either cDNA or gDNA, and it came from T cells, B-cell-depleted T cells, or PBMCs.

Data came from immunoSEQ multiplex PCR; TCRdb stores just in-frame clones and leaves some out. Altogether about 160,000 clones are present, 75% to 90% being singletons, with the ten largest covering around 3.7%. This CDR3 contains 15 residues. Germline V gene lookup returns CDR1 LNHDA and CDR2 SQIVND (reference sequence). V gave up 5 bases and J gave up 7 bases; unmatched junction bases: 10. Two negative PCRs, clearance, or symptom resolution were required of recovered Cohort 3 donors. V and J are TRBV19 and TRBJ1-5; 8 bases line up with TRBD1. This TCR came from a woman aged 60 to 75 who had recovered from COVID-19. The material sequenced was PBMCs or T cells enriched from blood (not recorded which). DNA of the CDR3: TGTGCCAGTAGTCTCGAAGGGACAGGCCTACAGCCCCAGCATTTT. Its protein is CASSLEGTGLQPQHF.